This T cell receptor beta chain was identified during a study of blood T cell repertoires in COVID-19. Study-level background: Whether acute or convalescent, the COVID-19 samples came from the United States, Italy and Spain. T cells, B-cell-depleted T cells, or PBMCs supplied cDNA or gDNA.

Authors' processing steps: For nucleated cells, counts were estimated from reference gene primer amplification. The repertoire was sequenced with immunoSEQ multiplex PCR; TCRdb's copy has only in-frame clones and lacks some. D and trimming come from the DNA, and the V and J calls and clone size come from that table. Of roughly 250,000 clones listed, 82% were seen once; the top ten hold about an eighth. Germline V gene sequence: CDR1 MRHNA, CDR2 SNTAGT. V was trimmed by 6 bases and J by 8 bases, leaving 17 bases between them. This CDR3 is 14 amino acids long. Only one count was recorded for this clone.

The TCR was taken from a woman aged 60-75 years with active or convalescent COVID-19. Sequencing was done on a sample of peripheral blood. The rearrangement links TRBV6-4 to TRBJ1-5; D may be TRBD1 (6 bases). The CDR3 region is CASRFQENREPQHF. The CDR3 DNA reads TGTGCCAGCAGATTCCAGGAGAACAGGGAGCCCCAGCATTTT.